This is a list of T cell receptor beta chains from one sample in a study of CD8 T cells in ankylosing spondylitis. TCRdb recomputed calls from the 5' RACE reads with MiXCR, one row per CDR3 protein. The repertoire holds more than 500,000 distinct CDR3 sequences, approximately 5.3% seen once, with approximately 4% in the top ten. Sequencing was carried out using blood, either unsorted or a sorted T cell fraction (not recorded which). These receptors all come from a male donor with ankylosing spondylitis. Both conserved end residues are part of each CDR3. D genes are given only for firm matches. Only some rows state a clone size, as once, few, many or a class for expanded clones.

J gene: TRBJ2-7; V gene: TRBV20-1; clone size: many; D gene: .; CDR3 protein: CSARGMQGYEQYF; CDR3 DNA: TGCAGTGCTAGAGGCATGCAGGGCTACGAGCAGTACTTC
J gene: TRBJ1-5; V gene: TRBV7-2; clone size: many; D gene: TRBD1; CDR3 protein: CASSLRQGANQPQHF; CDR3 DNA: TGTGCCAGCAGCTTACGCCAGGGGGCAAATCAGCCCCAGCATTTT
J gene: TRBJ2-5; V gene: TRBV24-1; clone size: .; D gene: TRBD1; CDR3 protein: CATSDQGEETQYF; CDR3 DNA: TGTGCCACCAGTGATCAGGGGGAGGAGACCCAGTACTTC
J gene: TRBJ2-5; V gene: TRBV11-3; clone size: .; D gene: .; CDR3 protein: CASSLSPGRQETQYF; CDR3 DNA: TGTGCCAGCAGCTTATCCCCTGGCAGGCAAGAGACCCAGTACTTC
J gene: TRBJ2-1; V gene: TRBV6-5; clone size: .; D gene: .; CDR3 protein: CASSLADPFNEQFF; CDR3 DNA: TGTGCCAGCAGTTTGGCAGACCCCTTTAATGAGCAGTTCTTC
J gene: TRBJ1-4; V gene: TRBV5-1; clone size: many; D gene: TRBD1; CDR3 protein: CASSLGDRLSQKLFF; CDR3 DNA: TGCGCCAGCAGCTTGGGGGACAGACTAAGCCAAAAACTGTTTTTT
J gene: TRBJ2-3; V gene: TRBV13; clone size: many; D gene: TRBD2; CDR3 protein: CASSPTGTSGTDTQYF; CDR3 DNA: TGTGCCAGCAGCCCTACCGGGACTAGCGGTACAGATACGCAGTATTTT
J gene: TRBJ2-5; V gene: TRBV7-9; clone size: many; D gene: TRBD1; CDR3 protein: CASSPGQGALSQETQYF; CDR3 DNA: TGTGCCAGCAGTCCTGGACAGGGGGCGCTAAGCCAAGAGACCCAGTACTTC
J gene: TRBJ2-7; V gene: TRBV7-9; clone size: many; D gene: .; CDR3 protein: CASSFGGRGYEQYF; CDR3 DNA: TGTGCCAGCAGCTTCGGTGGCAGGGGCTACGAGCAGTACTTC
J gene: TRBJ2-1; V gene: TRBV5-1; clone size: many; D gene: TRBD2; CDR3 protein: CASSSGTSGRANEQFF; CDR3 DNA: TGCGCCAGCAGTTCTGGGACTAGCGGGAGGGCCAATGAGCAGTTCTTC
J gene: TRBJ1-1; V gene: TRBV20-1; clone size: many; D gene: .; CDR3 protein: CSASAGGPTEAFF; CDR3 DNA: TGCAGTGCTAGTGCCGGGGGGCCCACTGAAGCTTTCTTT
J gene: TRBJ2-5; V gene: TRBV11-2; clone size: many; D gene: .; CDR3 protein: CASSSHSVSVSGTQYF; CDR3 DNA: TGTGCCAGCAGCTCACATTCTGTATCTGTTAGCGGGACCCAGTACTTC
J gene: TRBJ1-6; V gene: TRBV6-1; clone size: many; D gene: TRBD1; CDR3 protein: CASSRPTGGINSPLHF; CDR3 DNA: TGTGCCAGCAGCCGACCGACAGGGGGGATTAATTCACCCCTCCACTTT
J gene: TRBJ2-5; V gene: TRBV5-1; clone size: many; D gene: TRBD1; CDR3 protein: CASSSNRGQETQYF; CDR3 DNA: TGCGCCAGCAGCTCAAACAGGGGACAAGAGACCCAGTACTTC
J gene: TRBJ1-2; V gene: TRBV12-3/TRBV12-4; clone size: many; D gene: TRBD1; CDR3 protein: CASSPRQGPSYGYTF; CDR3 DNA: TGTGCCAGCAGTCCGCGACAGGGGCCCAGCTATGGCTACACCTTC
J gene: TRBJ2-1; V gene: TRBV14; clone size: many; D gene: .; CDR3 protein: CASSPEYPHNEQFF; CDR3 DNA: TGTGCCAGCAGCCCCGAATACCCCCACAATGAGCAGTTCTTC
J gene: TRBJ2-2; V gene: TRBV20-1; clone size: many; D gene: TRBD1; CDR3 protein: CSVQAGGGELFF; CDR3 DNA: TGCAGTGTTCAAGCAGGGGGCGGGGAGCTGTTTTTT
J gene: TRBJ1-4; V gene: TRBV6-5; clone size: many; D gene: .; CDR3 protein: CASSYSRGWDEKLFF; CDR3 DNA: TGTGCCAGCAGTTACTCGAGAGGGTGGGATGAAAAACTGTTTTTT
J gene: TRBJ2-3; V gene: TRBV6-5; clone size: many; D gene: .; CDR3 protein: CASSYSRARTDTQYF; CDR3 DNA: TGTGCCAGCAGTTACTCGAGAGCGCGCACAGATACGCAGTATTTT
J gene: TRBJ2-1; V gene: TRBV12-3/TRBV12-4; clone size: .; D gene: .; CDR3 protein: CASTPGHGEQFF; CDR3 DNA: TGTGCCAGCACCCCCGGGCACGGTGAGCAGTTCTTC
J gene: TRBJ2-1; V gene: TRBV2; clone size: .; D gene: .; CDR3 protein: CASQEANSPYNEQFF; CDR3 DNA: TGTGCCAGCCAGGAAGCGAACAGTCCCTACAATGAGCAGTTCTTC
J gene: TRBJ2-5; V gene: TRBV6-1; clone size: few; D gene: TRBD1; CDR3 protein: CASREGTGPYQETQYF; CDR3 DNA: TGTGCCAGCAGAGAAGGGACAGGACCCTACCAAGAGACCCAGTACTTC
J gene: TRBJ2-5; V gene: TRBV12-3/TRBV12-4; clone size: few; D gene: TRBD1; CDR3 protein: CASRGGTGNQYF; CDR3 DNA: TGTGCCAGCAGGGGCGGGACAGGGAACCAGTACTTC
J gene: TRBJ1-2; V gene: TRBV4-2; clone size: .; D gene: .; CDR3 protein: CASSPNLGQNYGYTF; CDR3 DNA: TGTGCCAGCAGCCCAAACCTTGGACAGAACTACGGCTACACCTTC
J gene: TRBJ2-7; V gene: TRBV2; clone size: few; D gene: TRBD1; CDR3 protein: CASSEQGVGDEQYF; CDR3 DNA: TGTGCCAGCAGTGAACAGGGGGTGGGGGACGAGCAGTACTTC
J gene: TRBJ2-4; V gene: TRBV7-2; clone size: many; D gene: .; CDR3 protein: CASSSGPVRDIQYF; CDR3 DNA: TGTGCCAGCAGCTCAGGGCCAGTTAGGGACATTCAGTACTTC
J gene: TRBJ2-3; V gene: TRBV27; clone size: many; D gene: TRBD2; CDR3 protein: CASSPLAGEGTDTQYF; CDR3 DNA: TGTGCCAGCAGTCCACTAGCGGGAGAGGGCACAGATACGCAGTATTTT
J gene: TRBJ2-1; V gene: TRBV29-1; clone size: many; D gene: TRBD1; CDR3 protein: CSVEGTEFYNEQFF; CDR3 DNA: TGCAGCGTTGAGGGGACAGAGTTTTACAATGAGCAGTTCTTC
J gene: TRBJ2-1; V gene: TRBV20-1; clone size: many; D gene: TRBD1; CDR3 protein: CSARKGQGGDEQFF; CDR3 DNA: TGCAGTGCTAGAAAGGGACAGGGTGGCGATGAGCAGTTCTTC
J gene: TRBJ1-2; V gene: TRBV4-2; clone size: many; D gene: .; CDR3 protein: CASSAWGIWGYTF; CDR3 DNA: TGTGCCAGCAGCGCTTGGGGGATTTGGGGCTACACCTTC
J gene: TRBJ2-7; V gene: TRBV27; clone size: many; D gene: TRBD2; CDR3 protein: CASSQSTSGNHEQYF; CDR3 DNA: TGTGCCAGCAGTCAGTCGACTAGCGGGAACCACGAGCAGTACTTC
J gene: TRBJ2-7; V gene: TRBV4-3; clone size: few; D gene: .; CDR3 protein: CASSQEDGDIEQYF; CDR3 DNA: TGCGCCAGCAGCCAAGAGGACGGGGATATTGAGCAGTACTTC
J gene: TRBJ1-4; V gene: TRBV28; clone size: many; D gene: TRBD1; CDR3 protein: CASSPIDRVGQLFF; CDR3 DNA: TGTGCCAGCAGCCCTATTGACAGGGTGGGCCAACTGTTTTTT
J gene: TRBJ1-2; V gene: TRBV7-2; clone size: many; D gene: TRBD1; CDR3 protein: CASSPYWTGLYGYTF; CDR3 DNA: TGTGCCAGCAGCCCTTACTGGACAGGGTTATATGGCTACACCTTC
J gene: TRBJ2-1; V gene: TRBV6-2/TRBV6-3; clone size: many; D gene: .; CDR3 protein: CASTRLDNEQFF; CDR3 DNA: TGTGCCAGCACCCGACTGGACAATGAGCAGTTCTTC
J gene: TRBJ2-1; V gene: TRBV29-1; clone size: many; D gene: .; CDR3 protein: CSVVAGTVNEQFF; CDR3 DNA: TGCAGCGTTGTGGCAGGGACTGTCAATGAGCAGTTCTTC
J gene: TRBJ2-4; V gene: TRBV6-2/TRBV6-3; clone size: few; D gene: TRBD2; CDR3 protein: CASSYKAGGPRINIQYF; CDR3 DNA: TGTGCCAGCAGTTACAAGGCGGGAGGTCCGCGGATAAACATTCAGTACTTC
J gene: TRBJ2-3; V gene: TRBV20-1; clone size: many; D gene: .; CDR3 protein: CSARGAGRNTDTQYF; CDR3 DNA: TGCAGTGCTAGAGGGGCGGGACGGAACACAGATACGCAGTATTTT
J gene: TRBJ1-5; V gene: TRBV20-1; clone size: few; D gene: .; CDR3 protein: CSARVRGRVNFDQPQHF; CDR3 DNA: TGCAGTGCTAGAGTGCGTGGCAGGGTAAATTTTGATCAGCCCCAGCATTTT
J gene: TRBJ1-1; V gene: TRBV6-6; clone size: many; D gene: .; CDR3 protein: CASLQNTEAFF; CDR3 DNA: TGTGCCAGCCTACAGAACACTGAAGCTTTCTTT
J gene: TRBJ2-7; V gene: TRBV7-8; clone size: .; D gene: .; CDR3 protein: CASSLAGGGSAHEQYF; CDR3 DNA: TGTGCCAGCAGCTTAGCGGGGGGCGGGAGTGCCCACGAGCAGTACTTC
J gene: TRBJ2-1; V gene: TRBV5-1; clone size: many; D gene: TRBD2; CDR3 protein: CASSLGGASGSGEQFF; CDR3 DNA: TGCGCCAGCAGCTTGGGGGGGGCTAGCGGGAGCGGAGAGCAGTTCTTC
J gene: TRBJ2-1; V gene: TRBV7-2; clone size: many; D gene: TRBD1; CDR3 protein: CASSPRGQGAFEQFF; CDR3 DNA: TGTGCCAGCAGCCCCCGGGGTCAGGGGGCATTTGAGCAGTTCTTC
J gene: TRBJ2-3; V gene: TRBV29-1; clone size: many; D gene: .; CDR3 protein: CSSRTPSTDTQYF; CDR3 DNA: TGCAGCTCCCGGACTCCGAGCACAGATACGCAGTATTTT
J gene: TRBJ2-7; V gene: TRBV4-2; clone size: many; D gene: TRBD1; CDR3 protein: CASSHQGQAYEQYF; CDR3 DNA: TGTGCCAGCAGCCACCAGGGACAGGCCTACGAGCAGTACTTC
J gene: TRBJ1-6; V gene: TRBV6-6; clone size: many; D gene: .; CDR3 protein: CASRGQYNSPLHF; CDR3 DNA: TGTGCCAGCCGGGGTCAATATAATTCACCCCTCCACTTT